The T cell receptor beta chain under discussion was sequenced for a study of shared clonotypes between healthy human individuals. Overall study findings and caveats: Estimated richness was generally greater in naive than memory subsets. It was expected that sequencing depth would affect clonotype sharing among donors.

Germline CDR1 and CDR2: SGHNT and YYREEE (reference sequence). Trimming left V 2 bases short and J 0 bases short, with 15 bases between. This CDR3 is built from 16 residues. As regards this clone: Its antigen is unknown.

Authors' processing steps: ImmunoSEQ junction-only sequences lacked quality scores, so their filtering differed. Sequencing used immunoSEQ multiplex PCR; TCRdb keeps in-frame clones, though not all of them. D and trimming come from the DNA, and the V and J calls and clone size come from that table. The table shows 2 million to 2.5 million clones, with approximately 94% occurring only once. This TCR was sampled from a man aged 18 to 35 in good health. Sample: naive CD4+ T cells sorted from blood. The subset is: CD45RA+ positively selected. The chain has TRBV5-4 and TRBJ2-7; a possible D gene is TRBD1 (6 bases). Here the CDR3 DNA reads TGTGCCAGCAGCTTAATCGGACAGACGAGCTCCTACGAGCAGTACTTC. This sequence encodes CASSLIGQTSSYEQYF.